One TCR beta chain is described in this entry. Repertoires were generated with immunoSEQ multiplex PCR, while TCRdb's copy carries only in-frame clones and drops some. Of around 300,000 clones in the sample, over 75% were seen once. This entry is derived from a study of blood T cell repertoires in COVID-19. Per the germline V gene, CDR1 is MNHEY and CDR2 is SMNVEV (reference sequence). V was pared by 5 bases and J by 1 base, with 7 bases of the junction left unmatched. The CDR3 is 15 residues long. Input material: peripheral blood. The TCR was taken from a woman between 65 and 79 years old with acute or convalescent COVID-19. The rearrangement links TRBV27 to TRBJ1-1; 7 nucleotides line up with TRBD1. The DNA for the CDR3 is TGTGCCAGCAGTCCCCGGACAGGCCAGAACACTGAAGCTTTCTTT. This encodes CASSPRTGQNTEAFF.